Reported below is one T cell receptor (beta chain). No antigen is known for it. The sample comes from a study of cytomegalovirus exposure and HLA in healthy donors. In germline, CDR1 is MDHEN, CDR2 SYDVKM. V was shortened by 3 bases and J by 1 base, with 9 bases between the two germline ends. The CDR3 contains 14 residues. Data came from immunoSEQ multiplex PCR; TCRdb stores just in-frame clones and leaves some out. In the table there are 100,000 or so clones, roughly 86% of which are singletons. Study results and caveats: Three chains linked to CMV were shown in vitro to be specific for CMV antigens. In the roughly 130 validation repertoires, a later analysis found that first-cohort TCR clusters tended to co-occur.

The chain joins TRBV28 to TRBJ1-1; unclear D gene. The specimen sequenced was PBMCs. The source is a woman in her late teens or twenties in good health and CMV-seropositive. The CDR3 spells CASSLKRENTEAFF. Here the CDR3 DNA reads TGTGCCAGCAGTTTGAAACGGGAGAACACTGAAGCTTTCTTT.